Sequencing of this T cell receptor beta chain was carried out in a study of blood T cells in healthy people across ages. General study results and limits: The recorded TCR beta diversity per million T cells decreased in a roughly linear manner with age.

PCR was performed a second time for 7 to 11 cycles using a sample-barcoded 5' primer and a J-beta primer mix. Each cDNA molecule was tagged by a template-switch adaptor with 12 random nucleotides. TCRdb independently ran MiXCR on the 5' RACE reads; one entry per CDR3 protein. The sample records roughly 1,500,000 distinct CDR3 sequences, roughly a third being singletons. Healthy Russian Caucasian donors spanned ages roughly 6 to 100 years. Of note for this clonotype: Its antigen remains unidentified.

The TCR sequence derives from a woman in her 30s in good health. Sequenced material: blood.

This CDR3 is CASSLYIGTTEAFF. The CDR3 nucleotides read TGTGCCAGCAGTTTATATATAGGTACCACTGAAGCTTTCTTT. This chain links TRBV12-3 or TRBV12-4 with TRBJ1-1; D gene ambiguous. Between the trimmed V and J ends, which lost 2 bases and 4 bases, there was a span of 11 bases. The CDR3 loop spans 14 amino acids.